Detailed here is one T cell receptor (beta chain). The sample has other DNA sequences that encode this CDR3 too. The entry originates in a study of shared clonotypes between healthy human individuals. The CDR3 is 16 residues long. Germline V lookup: CDR1 SGHDT, CDR2 YYEEEE. Losses at the gene ends were 0 bases for V and 0 bases for J; bases not matched to a gene: 4. Sequencing used immunoSEQ multiplex PCR; TCRdb keeps in-frame clones, though not all of them. Of 1.5 million to 2.5 million clones in the sample, approximately 95% are singletons; the top ten hold more than 0.9%. Naive CD8 cells comprised CD45RO-negative, CCR7-positively selected cells, excluding terminally differentiated effector memory CD45RA+ cells.

V and J are TRBV5-6 and TRBJ2-3, with 7 bases identical to TRBD2. The clonotype comes from a man aged 18 to 30 in good health. The sample taken for sequencing was naive CD8+ T cells sorted from blood. For the CDR3, the DNA is TGTGCCAGCAGCTTGGGTGCTAGCGGTAGCACAGATACGCAGTATTTT. Translation: CASSLGASGSTDTQYF.